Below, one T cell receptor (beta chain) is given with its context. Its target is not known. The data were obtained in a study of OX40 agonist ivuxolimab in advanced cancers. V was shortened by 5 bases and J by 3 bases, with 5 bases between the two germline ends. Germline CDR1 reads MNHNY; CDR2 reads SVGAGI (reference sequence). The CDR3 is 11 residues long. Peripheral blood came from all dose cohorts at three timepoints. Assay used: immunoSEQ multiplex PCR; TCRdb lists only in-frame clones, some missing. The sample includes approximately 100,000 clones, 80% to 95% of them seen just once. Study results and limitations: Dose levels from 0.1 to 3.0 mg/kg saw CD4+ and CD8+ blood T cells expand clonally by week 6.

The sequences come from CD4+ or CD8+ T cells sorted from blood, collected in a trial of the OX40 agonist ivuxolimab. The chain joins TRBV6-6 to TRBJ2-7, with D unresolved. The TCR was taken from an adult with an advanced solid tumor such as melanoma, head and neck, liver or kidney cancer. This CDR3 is CASSTNYEQYF. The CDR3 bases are TGTGCCAGCAGTACAAACTACGAGCAGTACTTC.